This TCR beta chain was sequenced for a study of T cell repertoires in cytomegalovirus infection (dated 2019 in TCRdb). In the study overall: Donor HLA type was relevant to the analysis, as public TCR beta signatures indicated carriage of CMV infection together with the matching HLA type.

This clonotype was recorded at least ten times. It has no known antigen specificity. The sample holds no much larger clone one base away, and base qualities are not on file. The instrument given in TCRdb is Illumina HiSeq 1500. TCRdb cleaned the public reads at Q25 with fastp, built clones with MiXCR and kept in-frame beta chains. Rows are unified per CDR3 protein, each entry keeping the most common DNA and genes. In all, the sample holds 600,000 to 800,000 distinct CDR3 sequences, and roughly a quarter of those were seen once. The top ten constitute 8% of the sample. Points the paper makes about the study in general: The ex vivo response was dominated by HLA-C-restricted CMV-specific TCR beta clonotypes, which also provided the single most frequent clonotype in two of eight donors. Carriers of CMV infection plus the relevant HLA type were discriminated by the cumulative frequency of public TCR beta family members in the study cohort and in an independent roughly 340-donor cohort.

Sequenced input: CD8+ T cells from PBMCs. This TCR derives from a human donor in good health (CMV status not recorded). Some clones in this sample may be carry-over from other donors' samples.

The nucleotide sequence is TGTGCCAGCAGCTTAGTTCTGCCTTTGAACACTGAAGCTTTCTTT. The translation is CASSLVLPLNTEAFF. The rearranged segments are TRBV7-9 and TRBJ1-1; the D gene lacks a confident call. The CDR3, cysteine through phenylalanine, is 15 amino acids long. Only the CDR3 part of the read is kept: 45 bases, read in frame from the first base. CDR1 is given as SEHNR and CDR2 as FQNEAQ, both from the germline V gene (reference sequence). V is shortened by 1 base, J by 0 bases, and the region joining them spans 9 bases.